The following is a TCR beta chain sequence with its context. In this sample, this clonotype turned up many times. Its antigen remains unidentified. Per-base quality was not reported, and no clone a single base away is much larger than it. This entry is derived from a study of T cells in Graves' hyperthyroidism and ophthalmopathy (dated by TCRdb to about 2019). For the wider study: Peripheral blood samples were taken at the time of initial diagnosis, prior to any treatment. To identify TCR V-J signatures that set the groups apart, the researchers used a discovery cohort of roughly 100 patients, made up of around 42 with Graves' ophthalmopathy and around 58 with stable Graves' hyperthyroidism. The paper describes TCR Vbeta CDR3 sequencing of more than 120 peripheral blood samples, made up of roughly 40 ophthalmopathy patients, roughly 80 hyperthyroidism patients and 17 progressor patients. After blood sampling, hyperthyroidism patients were treated with methimazole at a starting dose of 30 mg daily, and ophthalmopathy patients were treated with high-dose intravenous methylprednisolone. In several Graves' hyperthyroidism patients, the study also compared T-cell repertoires from thyroid tissue with T-cell repertoires from blood. For training and testing, the 80 to 100 patients in the discovery cohort were randomly divided in a 7:3 ratio. Prospective prediction of ophthalmopathy was tested in an independent validation cohort consisting of about 20 hyperthyroidism patients and some 16 patients who later progressed to ophthalmopathy.

Trimming costs V 0 bases and J 2 bases, and their ends lie 9 bases apart. The CDR3 covers 15 residues, taking in both the cysteine and the phenylalanine. This entry keeps only the CDR3 DNA: 45 bases, framed from base 1. Sequences KGHSH (CDR1) and LQKENI (CDR2) are obtained from the germline V gene. The study at large found these results: Most expanded thyroid clonotypes (frequency above 0.001) were also detected in blood, a finding suggesting that blood repertoires may reflect thyroid immune responses. In cross-validation, a model built on a 13 V-J signature told ophthalmopathy apart from stable hyperthyroidism with approximately 90% sensitivity and approximately 81% specificity, and in testing the same model reached 80%/75%. Sample size was not statistically predetermined, and blinding of investigators to group allocation was not performed. In validation, progression to ophthalmopathy was predicted by the model with nearly 71% sensitivity and around 76% specificity, a median of approximately 6.5 months before onset.

Moderately to severely active disease, a Clinical Activity Score of at least 3, a NOSPECS grade of at least 4, and a duration under 3 months were present in ophthalmopathy patients. Any patient with an uncontrolled infection, another autoimmune disease, pregnancy or lactation was excluded. Diagnoses relied on clinical symptoms, serum thyroxine and TRAb, thyroid ultrasound and orbital computed tomography. PBMCs were isolated from 10 ml of fresh peripheral blood by Ficoll-Paque density gradient centrifugation. Total RNA was extracted with Trizol reagent, and quality was checked on an Agilent 2100 Bioanalyzer. TCR beta CDR3 regions were amplified from RNA transcripts. The first round of RT-PCR for the TCR CDR3 was performed with the HTBI primer set and the Qiagen OneStep RT-PCR kit. Libraries were constructed in a second round of multiplex PCR, after which size selection and purification were performed. Paired-end sequencing of the libraries was performed with 100 bp reads on an Illumina HiSeq2000. Per the source publication's procedure: SOAPnuke was used to process the raw data, throwing out any read that contained adapters or uncalled bases, had a mean Phred below 15, or lacked an exact constant-primer or identifier match. COPE v1.2.5 was used to merge high-quality paired reads, and clonotypes were defined as unique nucleotide sequences. MiTCR v1.1 was used to align clonotypes to the IMGT TRBV, TRBD and TRBJ reference segments. The analysis was restricted to V-J combinations with a frequency above 0.0001, which together covered around 99% of the repertoires. The TCS score was defined as F50 (clonal expansion) divided by E x V (chaos), with BLOSUM62-based TCRdist calculated between CDR3 peptides within each V-J. Welch's t-statistics and random forest reduced roughly 540 V-J features to 13, which were used in a naive Bayes classifier (R e1071). TCRdb reprocessing: public reads trimmed at Q25 with fastp, clones called with MiXCR, in-frame beta chains kept. CDR3 protein duplicates are merged, each entry listing the most common genes and DNA. The V and J calls come from TCRdb's annotation, not from the publication. The sample table holds 220,000 or so distinct CDR3 sequences, of which less than 20% were seen once. Around 28% of the sample belongs to the ten largest clones.

Input material: blood. This chain is built from TRBV18 and TRBJ2-3; the D gene lacks a confident call. The receptor comes from a woman between 18 and 30 years old with Graves' ophthalmopathy. The CDR3 has the sequence CASSPPTGFTDTQYF. Read as DNA, the sequence is TGTGCCAGCTCACCACCGACGGGCTTCACAGATACGCAGTATTTT.